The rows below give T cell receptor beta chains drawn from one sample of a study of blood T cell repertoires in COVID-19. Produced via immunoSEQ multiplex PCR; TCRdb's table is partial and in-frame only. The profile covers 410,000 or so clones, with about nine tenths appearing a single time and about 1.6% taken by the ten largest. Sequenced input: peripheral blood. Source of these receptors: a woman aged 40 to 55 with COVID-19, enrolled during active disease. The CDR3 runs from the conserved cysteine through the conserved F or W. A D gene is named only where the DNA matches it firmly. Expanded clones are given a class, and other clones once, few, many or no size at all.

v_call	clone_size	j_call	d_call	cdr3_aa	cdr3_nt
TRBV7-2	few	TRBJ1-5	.	CASSLWSVGGLNNQPQHF	TGTGCCAGCAGCTTGTGGTCGGTCGGGGGATTGAACAATCAGCCCCAGCATTTT
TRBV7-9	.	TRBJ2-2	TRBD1	CASSAPQGSGELFF	TGTGCCAGCAGCGCCCCACAGGGGTCTGGGGAGCTGTTTTTT
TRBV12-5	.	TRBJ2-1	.	CASGLASGVGYNEQFF	TGTGCTAGTGGTTTGGCTTCAGGGGTGGGGTACAATGAGCAGTTCTTC
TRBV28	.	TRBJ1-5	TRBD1	CASSSPGTDSNQPQHF	TGTGCCAGCAGTTCACCCGGGACAGATAGCAATCAGCCCCAGCATTTT
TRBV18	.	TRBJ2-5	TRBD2	CASSPSSGRKETQYF	TGTGCCAGCTCACCTTCTAGCGGGAGAAAAGAGACCCAGTACTTC
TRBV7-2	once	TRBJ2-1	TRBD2	CASSLVSSGRGEQFF	TGTGCCAGCAGCTTAGTCTCTAGCGGGAGGGGTGAGCAGTTCTTC
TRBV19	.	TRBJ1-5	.	CATSGFSNQPQHF	TGTGCCACCTCGGGATTTAGCAATCAGCCCCAGCATTTT
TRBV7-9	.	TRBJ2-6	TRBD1	CASSTTGGSGANVLTF	TGTGCCAGCAGCACCACAGGGGGCTCTGGGGCCAACGTCCTGACTTTC
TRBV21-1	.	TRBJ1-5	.	CANHRDRGYQPQHF	TGTGCCAACCACCGGGACAGGGGATATCAGCCCCAGCATTTT
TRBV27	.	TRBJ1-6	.	CASSSWGGSSPLHF	TGTGCCAGCAGTTCATGGGGGGGAAGTTCACCCCTCCACTTT
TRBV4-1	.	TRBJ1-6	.	CASSQVGLRDSPLHF	TGCGCCAGCAGCCAAGTGGGCCTTCGAGATTCACCCCTCCACTTT
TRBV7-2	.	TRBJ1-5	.	CASSSVGEAQHF	TGTGCCAGCAGCTCCGTGGGGGAGGCCCAGCATTTT
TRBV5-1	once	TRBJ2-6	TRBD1	CASSTPPGQGSGANVLTF	TGCGCCAGCAGTACACCCCCGGGACAGGGGTCTGGGGCCAACGTCCTGACTTTC
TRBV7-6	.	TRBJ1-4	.	CASSPEGRGVWEKLFF	TGTGCCAGCAGCCCTGAGGGGAGGGGTGTTTGGGAAAAACTGTTTTTT
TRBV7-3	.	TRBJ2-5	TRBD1	CASSLKGAMEETQYF	TGTGCCAGCAGCTTAAAGGGGGCCATGGAAGAGACCCAGTACTTC
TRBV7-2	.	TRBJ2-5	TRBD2	CASSFVGLAGGSQETQYF	TGTGCCAGCAGCTTCGTTGGGCTAGCGGGGGGGTCACAAGAGACCCAGTACTTC
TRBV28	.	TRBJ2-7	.	CASSLLDSSYEQYF	TGTGCCAGCAGTTTATTGGACAGCTCCTACGAGCAGTACTTC
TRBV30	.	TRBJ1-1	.	CAWSHRDTEAFF	TGTGCCTGGAGTCACAGGGACACTGAAGCTTTCTTT
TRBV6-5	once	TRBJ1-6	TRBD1	CASSTLQGGNSPLHF	TGTGCCAGCAGTACTTTACAGGGGGGTAATTCACCCCTCCACTTT
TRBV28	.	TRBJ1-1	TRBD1	CASSLDRGLTEAFF	TGTGCCAGCAGCCTTGACAGGGGGCTCACTGAAGCTTTCTTT
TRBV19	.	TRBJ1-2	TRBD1	CASSLQGPYGYTF	TGTGCCAGTAGCCTACAGGGGCCTTATGGCTACACCTTC
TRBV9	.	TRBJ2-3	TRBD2	CASSGSGTTSTDTQYF	TGTGCCAGCAGCGGATCCGGGACTACTAGCACAGATACGCAGTATTTT
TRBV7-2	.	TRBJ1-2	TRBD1	CASSLATGQGWAYGYTF	TGTGCCAGCAGCTTAGCTACCGGACAGGGCTGGGCCTATGGCTACACCTTC
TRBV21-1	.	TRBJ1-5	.	CASSKQGDQPQHF	TGTGCCAGCAGCAAACAGGGGGATCAGCCCCAGCATTTT
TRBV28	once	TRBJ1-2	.	CASRRTHTNYGYTF	TGTGCCAGCCGTAGGACACATACTAACTATGGCTACACCTTC
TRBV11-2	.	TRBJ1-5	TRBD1	CASSREGARQPQHF	TGTGCCAGCAGCCGCGAGGGGGCACGGCAGCCCCAGCATTTT
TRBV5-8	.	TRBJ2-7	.	CASSSRRGTEYYEQYF	TGTGCCAGCAGCTCCCGTCGGGGAACTGAATACTACGAGCAGTACTTC
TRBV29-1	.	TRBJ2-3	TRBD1	CSVSLGQGATDTQYF	TGCAGCGTCAGCCTGGGACAGGGGGCAACAGATACGCAGTATTTT
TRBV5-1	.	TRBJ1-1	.	CASTEGAANTEAFF	TGCGCCAGCACTGAGGGCGCAGCGAACACTGAAGCTTTCTTT
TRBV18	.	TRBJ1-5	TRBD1	CASSPPSGQGLDQPQHF	TGTGCCAGCTCACCACCGTCGGGACAGGGTTTGGATCAGCCCCAGCATTTT
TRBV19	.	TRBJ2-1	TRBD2	CASSPRGIAGTYNEQFF	TGTGCCAGTAGTCCCCGGGGTATAGCGGGGACATACAATGAGCAGTTCTTC
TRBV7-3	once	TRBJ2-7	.	CASSASKQGEQYF	TGTGCCAGCAGCGCCTCCAAACAGGGTGAGCAGTACTTC
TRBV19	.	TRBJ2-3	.	CASSQGAGTDTQYF	TGTGCCAGTAGCCAAGGGGCAGGCACAGATACGCAGTATTTT
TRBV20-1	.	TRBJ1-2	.	CSADSDYGYTF	TGCAGTGCCGACTCCGACTATGGCTACACCTTC
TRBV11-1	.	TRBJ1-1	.	CASSSMGAANTEAFF	TGTGCCAGCAGCTCGATGGGGGCAGCGAACACTGAAGCTTTCTTT
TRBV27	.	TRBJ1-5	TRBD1	CASSPRTGIYSNQPQHF	TGTGCCAGCAGTCCACGGACAGGGATTTATAGCAATCAGCCCCAGCATTTT
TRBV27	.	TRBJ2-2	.	CASSRKWGAGELFF	TGTGCCAGCAGCCGGAAGTGGGGGGCCGGGGAGCTGTTTTTT
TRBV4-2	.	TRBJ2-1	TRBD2	CASSQGLAGGGSNEQFF	TGTGCCAGCAGCCAAGGCCTAGCGGGGGGCGGGTCCAATGAGCAGTTCTTC
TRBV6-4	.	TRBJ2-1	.	CASSDSGYLHNEQFF	TGTGCCAGCAGTGACTCGGGCTACCTTCACAATGAGCAGTTCTTC
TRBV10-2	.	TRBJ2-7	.	CASSDMRGGPSYEQYF	TGCGCCAGCAGTGACATGAGAGGAGGCCCATCCTACGAGCAGTACTTC
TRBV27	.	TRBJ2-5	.	CASSLGTSYQETQYF	TGTGCCAGCAGTTTGGGGACTTCGTACCAAGAGACCCAGTACTTC
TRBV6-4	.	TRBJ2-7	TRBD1	CASSVQRGTGGYEQYF	TGTGCCAGCAGTGTACAGAGGGGGACAGGGGGGTACGAGCAGTACTTC
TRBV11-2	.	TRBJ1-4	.	CASSARQIKNEKLFF	TGTGCCAGCAGCGCAAGACAGATCAAAAATGAAAAACTGTTTTTT
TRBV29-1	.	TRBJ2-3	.	CSGQFTDTQYF	TGCAGCGGACAGTTCACAGATACGCAGTATTTT
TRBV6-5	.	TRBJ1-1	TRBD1	CASSFRTGNPEAFF	TGTGCCAGCAGTTTTCGGACAGGGAACCCTGAAGCTTTCTTT
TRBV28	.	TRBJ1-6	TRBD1	CASRTGEYSPLHF	TGTGCCAGCAGAACAGGGGAGTACTCACCCCTCCACTTT
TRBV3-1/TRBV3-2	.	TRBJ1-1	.	CASSQERGLLAGTEAFF	TGTGCCAGCAGCCAAGAAAGGGGCCTATTAGCGGGCACTGAAGCTTTCTTT